These 25 T cell receptor beta chains were all obtained from the same sample, sequenced in a study of T cell responses to AZD1222 COVID-19 vaccine. Here immunoSEQ multiplex PCR was the method, and the copy in TCRdb shows in-frame clones only, minus some. The table includes 150,000 to 200,000 clones, approximately 90% detected once. The sequences come from peripheral blood, collected on day 0 of AZD1222 vaccination. These receptors were taken from an adult in good health.

The CDR3 here is CATKVSSRGIYGYTF. DNA for the CDR3: TGTGCCACGAAAGTTTCGAGCAGGGGAATTTATGGCTACACCTTC. The chain uses TRBV19 and TRBJ1-2; D is possibly TRBD1 (6 bases). V lost 10 bases, J lost 5 bases, and 23 bases lay in between. CDR3 length equals 15 residues. Germline V gene data show CDR1 as LNHDA and CDR2 as SQIVND (reference sequence).

The chain joins TRBV5-5 to TRBJ2-7; TRBD1 is a possible D gene (6 bases). The CDR3 has 12 amino acids. Per germline, CDR1 SGHKS and CDR2 YYEKEE (reference sequence). Trimming pared 6 bases from V and 3 bases from J, leaving 10 bases between. The CDR3 coding sequence is TGTGCCAGCACCCTACAGGGCTACGAGCAGTACTTC. This sequence encodes CASTLQGYEQYF. The entire variable domain, with the rest obtained from reference TRBV5-5 and TRBJ2-7, is as follows: DAGVTQSPTHLIKTRGQQVTLRCSPISGHKSVSWYQQVLGQGPQFIFQYYEKEERGRGNFPDRFSARQFPNYSSELNVNALLLGDSALYLCASTLQGYEQYFGPGTRLTVT.

The rearrangement joins TRBV28 to TRBJ1-1; D ambiguous. Per germline, CDR1 MDHEN and CDR2 SYDVKM. Trimming removed 3 bases at V and 4 bases at J, with 3 bases between. This CDR3 has 11 amino acids. The CDR3 DNA follows: TGTGCCAGCAGTTTTTTCACTGAAGCTTTCTTT. It translates to CASSFFTEAFF.

The chain recombines TRBV6-5 with TRBJ1-4; TRBD1 matches at 8 bases. V dropped 6 bases and J dropped 6; count of bases not matched to a gene: 6. The length of the CDR3 is 14 residues. In germline, CDR1 is MNHEY, CDR2 SVGAGI. For the CDR3, the DNA is TGTGCCAGCAGCCAAAACAGGGGGGATGAAAAACTGTTTTTT. This gives the protein CASSQNRGDEKLFF.

V gene TRBV14 combines with J gene TRBJ1-1, with D perhaps TRBD1 (6 bases). The CDR3 length is 13 residues. Germline CDR1 and CDR2: SGHDN and FVKESK. With 4 bases removed from V and 5 bases from J, the gap between germline ends came to 11 bases. CDR3 in amino acids: CASSLQGGTEAFF. The DNA for the CDR3 is TGTGCCAGCAGCCTACAGGGTGGAACTGAAGCTTTCTTT.

This clone has a handful of counts. The chain recombines TRBV20-1 with TRBJ2-2; D gene unclear. V was cut by 7 bases and J by 6 bases, with 9 bases left in between. Germline V gene sequence: CDR1 DFQATT, CDR2 SNEGSKA (reference sequence). The CDR3 sequence is 11 residues long. In nucleotides, the CDR3 is TGCAGTGTCGGTCGTGCCGGGGAGCTGTTTTTT. This sequence encodes CSVGRAGELFF.

The chain is built from TRBV4-3 and TRBJ1-3; TRBD1 is a possible D gene (6 bases). The germline CDR1 and CDR2 sequences are LGHNA and YSLEER. V was pared by 0 bases and J by 2 bases, with 8 bases between. The length of the CDR3 is 15 residues. The CDR3 nucleotides read TGCGCCAGCAGCCAAGAACAGGGACCTGGAAACACCATATATTTT. Translated, it gives CASSQEQGPGNTIYF.

The chain combines TRBV10-3 with TRBJ2-7, with TRBD1 as a possible D gene (6 bases). V shed 7 bases and J shed 5 bases, with 24 bases lying between them. The CDR3 loop spans 16 amino acids. Germline V gives CDR1 ENHRY, CDR2 SYGVKD. The CDR3, as DNA: TGTGCCATCAACCGGCCGACAGGTGAAAGTCCTAACGAGCAGTACTTC. Its protein is CAINRPTGESPNEQYF.

The chain carries TRBV3-1 (or the pseudogene TRBV3-2) and TRBJ2-5; 8 nucleotides align to TRBD2. This CDR3 is 17 amino acids long. Trimming took 0 bases from V and 1 from J; bases not matched to a gene: 7. Germline CDR1 and CDR2: LGHDT and YNNKEL (reference sequence). This CDR3 reads CASSQDDPREAQETQYF. CDR3 DNA sequence: TGTGCCAGCAGCCAAGATGACCCGCGGGAGGCCCAAGAGACCCAGTACTTC.

The V gene is TRBV30, the J gene TRBJ1-2; maybe TRBD1 (5 bases). V dropped 5 bases and J dropped 4 bases, with 14 bases sitting between them. This CDR3 region has 13 residues. Germline assignment: CDR1 GTSNPN and CDR2 SVGIG (reference sequence). The CDR3 sequence: CAWLTSGTYGYTF. CDR3 bases: TGTGCCTGGTTGACCTCCGGGACCTATGGCTACACCTTC.

The sample holds one count of this clone. The J gene is TRBJ2-5, the V gene TRBV6-5; either TRBD1 or TRBD2 may supply D (6 bases each). The CDR3 contains 16 residues. The germline V gene encodes CDR1 MNHEY and CDR2 SVGAGI. The V end was cut by 2 bases, the J end by 4 bases, with 17 bases between. As DNA, the CDR3 is TGTGCCAGCAGTTACCCGCGGGACATTTTCATAGAGACCCAGTACTTC. This gives the protein CASSYPRDIFIETQYF.

This clone was picked up one time. In DNA form, the CDR3 reads TGTGCCAGCAGCCCCAAAGGGAGGGACCATGGCTACACCTTC. As protein: CASSPKGRDHGYTF. The chain joins TRBV11-2 to TRBJ1-2, with D maybe TRBD1 (5 bases). Germline V CDR1 and CDR2: SGHAT, FQNNGV. The CDR3 is 14 amino acids. Trimming stripped 5 bases from V and 6 bases from J, with 16 bases between.

In nucleotides, the CDR3 is TGTGCCAGCAGTATAAGGACTCCGAGCTCCTACGAGCAGTACTTC. It yields the protein CASSIRTPSSYEQYF. The V call is TRBV27, the J call TRBJ2-7; D might be TRBD2 (5 bases). CDR1 and CDR2 (germline): MNHEY, SMNVEV (reference sequence). Trimming pared 5 bases from V and 0 bases from J, leaving 14 bases between. CDR3 length equals 15 residues.

The chain joins TRBV5-8 to TRBJ2-1, with D hard to call. The CDR3 extends over 15 amino acids. V was shortened by 4 bases and J by 0 bases, with 11 bases between the two germline ends. From germline, CDR1 is SGHTS and CDR2 YDEGEE. The CDR3 spells CASSGAYGSYNEQFF. CDR3 DNA: TGTGCCAGCAGCGGTGCGTACGGCTCCTACAATGAGCAGTTCTTC.

The rearrangement joins TRBV7-9 to TRBJ2-2; D gene ambiguous. From germline, CDR1 is SEHNR and CDR2 FQNEAQ (reference sequence). This CDR3 has 13 residues. Trimming removed 0 bases from V and 6 bases from J, with 5 bases in between. CDR3 nucleotide sequence: TGTGCCAGCAGCTTAGCCTTGGCCGGGGAGCTGTTTTTT. Translating gives CASSLALAGELFF.

The rearrangement links TRBV5-1 to TRBJ2-3; 13 bases are a match to TRBD2. The germline gives CDR1 SGHRS, CDR2 YFSETQ. V gave up 2 bases and J gave up 3 bases; unmatched junction bases: 3. The CDR3 consists of 16 residues. The CDR3 DNA follows: TGCGCCAGCAGCTTCCGACTAGCGGGAGGAACAGATACGCAGTATTTT. Protein: CASSFRLAGGTDTQYF.

Of note for this clone: Germline and junction disagree at one end, which may indicate a read error. This chain uses TRBV7-7 with TRBJ2-1; D is unclear. Germline values: CDR1 SSHAT, CDR2 FNYEAQ (reference sequence). The CDR3 runs 13 residues. The DNA for the CDR3 is TGTGCTAGCAGCTTAGTCCTGAACAATGGGCAGTTCTTC. This codes for CASSLVLNNGQFF.

The rearrangement uses TRBV12-5 and TRBJ2-7; TRBD1 aligns across 8 bases. The V gene's germline CDR1 is LGHNT and CDR2 FRNRAP. Trimming at V came to 0 bases and at J to 3 bases, leaving 16 bases not matched to a gene. This CDR3 spans 19 amino acids. The CDR3 region is CASGLVLLGGTGLNYEQYF. The CDR3 coding sequence is TGTGCTAGTGGTTTGGTACTTCTAGGGGGGACAGGCCTAAACTACGAGCAGTACTTC.

The rearrangement links TRBV24-1 to TRBJ2-7; the D gene is possibly TRBD2 (6 bases). The germline CDR1 and CDR2 sequences are KGHDR and SFDVKD. The V end was cut by 9 bases, the J end by 6 bases, with 20 bases between. The CDR3 covers 14 residues. DNA of the CDR3: TGTGCCACCCACAAAGGGGACTTGAGGGGCGAGCAGTACTTC. This translates into CATHKGDLRGEQYF.

This rearrangement joins TRBV7-2 to TRBJ2-2; 7 nucleotides match TRBD2. Germline V gene sequence: CDR1 SGHTA, CDR2 FQGNSA. J gave up 8 bases and V 5 bases, and 11 bases lay outside the gene matches. The CDR3 totals 15 residues. This CDR3 reads CASSPRAGAEGELFF. The CDR3 DNA reads TGTGCCAGCAGCCCTAGGGCGGGAGCGGAGGGGGAGCTGTTTTTT.

V gene TRBV28 combines with J gene TRBJ1-2; D perhaps matches TRBD1 (6 bases). V lost 6 bases and J lost 4, with 12 bases in between. The germline CDR1 and CDR2 sequences are MDHEN and SYDVKM. This CDR3 is built from 13 residues. For the CDR3, the DNA is TGTGCCAGCAGCCGTACAGGGAGCTATGGCTACACCTTC. Amino acid sequence: CASSRTGSYGYTF.

The V call is TRBV7-9, the J call TRBJ2-7; D not resolved. The CDR3 is made up of 16 amino acids. Trimming removed 5 bases from V and 0 bases from J, with 17 bases in between. Looked up from germline, CDR1 is SEHNR and CDR2 is FQNEAQ (reference sequence). For the CDR3, the DNA is TGTGCCAGCAGCCCCCCTAGTCTCAGGCTCTCCTACGAGCAGTACTTC. It codes for CASSPPSLRLSYEQYF.

The sample holds one count of this clone. This chain uses TRBV19 with TRBJ1-5, with 10 bases fitting TRBD1. With V trimmed by 3 bases and J by 5 bases, 7 bases remained unmatched. Germline V gives CDR1 LNHDA, CDR2 SQIVND (reference sequence). The CDR3 covers 16 residues. CDR3 amino acids: CASSMQTGGAYQPQHF. In DNA form, the CDR3 reads TGTGCCAGTAGTATGCAGACAGGGGGCGCGTATCAGCCCCAGCATTTT.

This chain connects TRBV18 to TRBJ1-3, with D hard to call. CDR1 and CDR2 from the germline V gene are KGHSH and LQKENI. The CDR3 is 16 residues long. Trimming stripped 7 bases from V and 0 bases from J, with 16 bases between. Written as DNA, the CDR3 is TGTGCCAGCTTACTCGTCTCAGGTTCCTCTGGAAACACCATATATTTT. Translated: CASLLVSGSSGNTIYF.

The rearrangement links TRBV7-8 to TRBJ1-4, with unresolved D. Germline V gene lookup returns CDR1 SGHVS and CDR2 FQNEAQ. V was clipped by 4 bases and J by 5 bases, with 14 bases between them. The CDR3 is made up of 15 amino acids. The CDR3 DNA reads TGTGCCAGCAGCTGGCGTGAGCGGCTAAATGAAAAACTGTTTTTT. Protein: CASSWRERLNEKLFF.